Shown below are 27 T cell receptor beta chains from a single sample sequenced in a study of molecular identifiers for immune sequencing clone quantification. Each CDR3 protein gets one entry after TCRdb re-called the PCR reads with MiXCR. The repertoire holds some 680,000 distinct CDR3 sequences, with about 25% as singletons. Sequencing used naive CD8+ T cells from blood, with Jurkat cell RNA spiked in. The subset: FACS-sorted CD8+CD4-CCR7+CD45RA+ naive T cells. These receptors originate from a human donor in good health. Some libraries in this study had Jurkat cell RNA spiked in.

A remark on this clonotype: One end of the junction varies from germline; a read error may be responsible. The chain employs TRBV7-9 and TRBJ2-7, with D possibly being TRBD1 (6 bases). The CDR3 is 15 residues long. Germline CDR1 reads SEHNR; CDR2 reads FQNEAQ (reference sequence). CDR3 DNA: TGTGCCAGCAGTTCCCGGGACACCCAAGGTGACGAGCGGTACTTC. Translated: CASSSRDTQGDERYF.

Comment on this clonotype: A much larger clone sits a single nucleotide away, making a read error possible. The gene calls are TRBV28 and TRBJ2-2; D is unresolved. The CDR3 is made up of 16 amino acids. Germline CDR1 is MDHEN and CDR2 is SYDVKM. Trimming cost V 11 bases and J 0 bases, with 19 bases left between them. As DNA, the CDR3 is TGTGCCTGCGGTTACACGTCGTGGGCGAACACCGGGGAGCTGTTTTTT. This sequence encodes CACGYTSWANTGELFF.

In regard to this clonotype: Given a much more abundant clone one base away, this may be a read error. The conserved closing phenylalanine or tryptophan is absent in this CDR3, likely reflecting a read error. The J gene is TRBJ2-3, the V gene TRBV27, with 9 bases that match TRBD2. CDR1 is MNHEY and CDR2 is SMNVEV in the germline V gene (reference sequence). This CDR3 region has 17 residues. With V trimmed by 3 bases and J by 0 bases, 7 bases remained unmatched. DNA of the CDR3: TGTGCCAGCAGTTTTGGGCTAGCGGGGCCTAGCACAGATACGCAGTATCTT. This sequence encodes CASSFGLAGPSTDTQYL.

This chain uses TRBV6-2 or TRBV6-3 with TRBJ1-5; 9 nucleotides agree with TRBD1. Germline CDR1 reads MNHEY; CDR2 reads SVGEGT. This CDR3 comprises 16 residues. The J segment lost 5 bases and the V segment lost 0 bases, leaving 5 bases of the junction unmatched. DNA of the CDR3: TGTGCCAGCAGTTACTCGAGTAGGACAGGGGATCAGCCCCAGCATTTT. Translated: CASSYSSRTGDQPQHF.

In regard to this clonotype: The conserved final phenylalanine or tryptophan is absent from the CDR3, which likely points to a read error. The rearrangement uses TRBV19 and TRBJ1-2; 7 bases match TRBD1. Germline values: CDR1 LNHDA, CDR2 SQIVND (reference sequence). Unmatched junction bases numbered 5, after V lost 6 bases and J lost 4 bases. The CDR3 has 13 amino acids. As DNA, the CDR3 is TGTGCCAGTAGCCTAGGACAGGTCTATGGCTACACCCTC. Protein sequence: CASSLGQVYGYTL.

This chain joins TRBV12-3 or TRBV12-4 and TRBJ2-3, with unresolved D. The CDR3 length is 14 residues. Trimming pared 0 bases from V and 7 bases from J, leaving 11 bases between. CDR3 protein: CASSLADGSNTQYF. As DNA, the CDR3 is TGTGCCAGCAGTTTAGCGGACGGCTCAAATACGCAGTATTTT.

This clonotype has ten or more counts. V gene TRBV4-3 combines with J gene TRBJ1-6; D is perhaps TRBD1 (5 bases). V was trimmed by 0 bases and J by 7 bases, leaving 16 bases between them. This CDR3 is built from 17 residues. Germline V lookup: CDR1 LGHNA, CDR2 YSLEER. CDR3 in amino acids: CASSQDRASGYNSPLHF. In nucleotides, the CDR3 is TGCGCCAGCAGCCAAGATCGGGCTTCAGGGTACAATTCACCCCTCCACTTT.

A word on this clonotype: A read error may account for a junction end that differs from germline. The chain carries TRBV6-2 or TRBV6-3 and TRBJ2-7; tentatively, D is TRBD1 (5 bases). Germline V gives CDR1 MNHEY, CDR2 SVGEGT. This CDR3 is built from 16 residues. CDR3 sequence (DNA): TGTGCCAGCAGCATTCTCGAACAGGTGGCGGTTTACGTGCAGTACTTC. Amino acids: CASSILEQVAVYVQYF.

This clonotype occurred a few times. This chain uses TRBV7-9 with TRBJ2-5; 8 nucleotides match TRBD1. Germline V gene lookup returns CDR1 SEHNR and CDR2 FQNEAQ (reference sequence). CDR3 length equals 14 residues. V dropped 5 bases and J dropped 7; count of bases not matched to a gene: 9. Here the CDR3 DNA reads TGTGCCAGCAGCCCTAAGGACAGGGCGGGGACCCAGTACTTC. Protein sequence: CASSPKDRAGTQYF.

The CDR3 protein is CSARKDRTYEQYF. The CDR3 DNA reads TGCAGTGCTAGGAAAGACAGAACCTACGAGCAGTACTTC. This chain uses TRBV20-1 with TRBJ2-7; D possibly corresponds to TRBD1 (5 bases). V shed 3 bases and J shed 2 bases, with 11 bases lying between them. This CDR3 comprises 13 residues. CDR1 is DFQATT and CDR2 is SNEGSKA in the germline V gene (reference sequence).

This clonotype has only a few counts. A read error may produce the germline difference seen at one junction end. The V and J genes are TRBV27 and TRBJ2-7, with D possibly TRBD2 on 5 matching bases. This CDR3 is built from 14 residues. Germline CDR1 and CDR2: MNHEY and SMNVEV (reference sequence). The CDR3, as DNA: TGTGCCAGCGGTTTATTAGCGACCACCTACGAGCAGTACTTC. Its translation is CASGLLATTYEQYF.

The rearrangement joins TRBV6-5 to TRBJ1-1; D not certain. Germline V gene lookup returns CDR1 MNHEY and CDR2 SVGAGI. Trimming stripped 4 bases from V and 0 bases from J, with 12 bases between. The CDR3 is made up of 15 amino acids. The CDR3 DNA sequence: TGTGCCAGCAGTTGGTTGACGGGAATGAACACTGAAGCTTTCTTT. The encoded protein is CASSWLTGMNTEAFF.

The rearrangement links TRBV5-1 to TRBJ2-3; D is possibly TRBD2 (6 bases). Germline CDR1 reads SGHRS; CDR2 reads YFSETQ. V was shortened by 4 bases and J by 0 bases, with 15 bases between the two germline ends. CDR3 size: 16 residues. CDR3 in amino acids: CASSAGRATSTDTQYF. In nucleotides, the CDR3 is TGCGCCAGCAGCGCGGGAAGGGCGACTAGCACAGATACGCAGTATTTT.

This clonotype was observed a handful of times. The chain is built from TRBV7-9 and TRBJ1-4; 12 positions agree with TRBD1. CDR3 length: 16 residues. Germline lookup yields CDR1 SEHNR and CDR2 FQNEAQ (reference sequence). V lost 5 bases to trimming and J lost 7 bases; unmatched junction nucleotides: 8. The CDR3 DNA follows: TGTGCCAGCAGCACAAACCGGGACAGGGGGCCTGAAAAACTGTTTTTT. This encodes CASSTNRDRGPEKLFF.

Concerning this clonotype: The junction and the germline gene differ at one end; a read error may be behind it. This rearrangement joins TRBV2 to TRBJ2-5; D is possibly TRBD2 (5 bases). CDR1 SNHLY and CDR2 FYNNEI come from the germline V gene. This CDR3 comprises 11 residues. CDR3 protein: CAGSSQVTQYF. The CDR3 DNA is TGTGCGGGGAGTAGCCAAGTGACCCAGTACTTC.

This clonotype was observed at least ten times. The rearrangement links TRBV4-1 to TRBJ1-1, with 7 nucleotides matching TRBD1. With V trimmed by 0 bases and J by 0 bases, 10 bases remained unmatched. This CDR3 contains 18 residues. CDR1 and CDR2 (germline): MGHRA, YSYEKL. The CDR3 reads CASSQEAPGQRMNTEAFF. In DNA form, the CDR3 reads TGCGCCAGCAGCCAAGAGGCTCCGGGACAGAGGATGAACACTGAAGCTTTCTTT.

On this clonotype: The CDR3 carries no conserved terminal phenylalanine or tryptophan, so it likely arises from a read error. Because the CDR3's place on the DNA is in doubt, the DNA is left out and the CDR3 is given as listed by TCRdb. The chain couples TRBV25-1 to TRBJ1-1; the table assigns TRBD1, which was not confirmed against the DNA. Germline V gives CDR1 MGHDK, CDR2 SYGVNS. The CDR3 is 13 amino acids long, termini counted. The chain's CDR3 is CASSYRVPVWALL.

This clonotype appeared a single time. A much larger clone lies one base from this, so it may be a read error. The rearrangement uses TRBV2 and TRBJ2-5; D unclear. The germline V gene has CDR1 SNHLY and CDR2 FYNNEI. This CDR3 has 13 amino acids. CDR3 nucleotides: TGTGCCAGCCTTAATCATCTTCAAGGGACCCAGTACTTC. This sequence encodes CASLNHLQGTQYF.

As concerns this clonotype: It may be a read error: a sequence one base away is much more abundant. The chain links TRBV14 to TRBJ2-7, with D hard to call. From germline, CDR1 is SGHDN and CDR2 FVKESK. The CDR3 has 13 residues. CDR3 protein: CASSQGGPYERYF. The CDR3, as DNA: TGTGCCAGCAGCCAAGGCGGCCCCTACGAGCGGTACTTC.

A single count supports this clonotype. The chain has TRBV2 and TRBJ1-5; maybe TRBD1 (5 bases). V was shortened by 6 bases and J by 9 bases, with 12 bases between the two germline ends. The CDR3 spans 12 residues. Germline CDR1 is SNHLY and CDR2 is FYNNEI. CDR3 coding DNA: TGTGCCAGCAGCCAGGGTGATCGGCCCCAGCATTTT. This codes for CASSQGDRPQHF.

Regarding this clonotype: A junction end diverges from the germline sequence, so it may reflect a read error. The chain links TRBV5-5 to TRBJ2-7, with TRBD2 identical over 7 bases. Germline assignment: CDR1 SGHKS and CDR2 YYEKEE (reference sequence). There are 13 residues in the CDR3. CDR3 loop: CANSLGGDYEQYF. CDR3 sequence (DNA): TGTGCCAACAGCTTGGGAGGGGACTACGAGCAGTACTTC.

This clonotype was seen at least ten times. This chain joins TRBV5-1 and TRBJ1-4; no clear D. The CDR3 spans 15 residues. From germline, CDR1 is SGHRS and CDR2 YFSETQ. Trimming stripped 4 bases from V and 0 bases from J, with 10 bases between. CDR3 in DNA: TGCGCCAGCAGCGCGGCGGAGGCAACTAATGAAAAACTGTTTTTT. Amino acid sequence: CASSAAEATNEKLFF.

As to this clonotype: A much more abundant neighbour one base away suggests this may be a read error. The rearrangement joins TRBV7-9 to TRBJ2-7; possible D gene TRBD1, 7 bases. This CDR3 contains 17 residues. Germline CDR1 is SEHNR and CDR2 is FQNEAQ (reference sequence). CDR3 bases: TGTGCCAGCAGCCCGCCTCAGGGGGGAACGTTCTCCTACGAGCAGCACTTC. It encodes CASSPPQGGTFSYEQHF. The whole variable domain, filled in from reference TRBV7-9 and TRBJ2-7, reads DTGVSQNPRHKITKRGQNVTFRCDPISEHNRLYWYRQTLGQGPEFLTYFQNEAQLEKSRLLSDRFSAERPKGSFSTLEIQRTEQGDSAMYLCASSPPQGGTFSYEQHFGPGTRLTVT.

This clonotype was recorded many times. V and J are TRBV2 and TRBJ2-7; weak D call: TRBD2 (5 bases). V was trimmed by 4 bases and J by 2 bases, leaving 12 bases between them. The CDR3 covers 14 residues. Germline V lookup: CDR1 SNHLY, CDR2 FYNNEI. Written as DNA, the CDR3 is TGTGCCAGCAGTGCGGGCAGAGGGCCCTACGAGCAGTACTTC. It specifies CASSAGRGPYEQYF. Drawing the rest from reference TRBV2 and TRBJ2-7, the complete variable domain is EPEVTQTPSHQVTQMGQEVILRCVPISNHLYFYWYRQILGQKVEFLVSFYNNEISEKSEIFDDQFSVERPDGSNFTLKIRSTKLEDSAMYFCASSAGRGPYEQYFGPGTRLTVT.

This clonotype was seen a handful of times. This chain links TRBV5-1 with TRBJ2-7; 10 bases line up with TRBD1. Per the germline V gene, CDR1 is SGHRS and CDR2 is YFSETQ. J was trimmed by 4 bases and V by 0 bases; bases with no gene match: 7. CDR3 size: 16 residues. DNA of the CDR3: TGCGCCAGCAGCTTGGCCATGGGACAGGGGTGGTACGAGCAGTACTTC. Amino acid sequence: CASSLAMGQGWYEQYF.

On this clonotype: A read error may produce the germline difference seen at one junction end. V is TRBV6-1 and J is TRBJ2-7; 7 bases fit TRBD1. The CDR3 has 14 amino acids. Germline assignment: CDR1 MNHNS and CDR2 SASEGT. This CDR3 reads CASSADRATHEHCF. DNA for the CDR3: TGTGCCAGCAGTGCCGACAGGGCGACCCACGAGCATTGCTTC.

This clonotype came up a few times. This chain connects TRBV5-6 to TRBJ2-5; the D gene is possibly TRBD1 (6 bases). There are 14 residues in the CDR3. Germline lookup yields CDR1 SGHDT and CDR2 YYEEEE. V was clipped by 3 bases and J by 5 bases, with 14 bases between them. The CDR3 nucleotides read TGTGCCAGCAGCTCGGCGACAGGCGCGGAGACCCAGTACTTC. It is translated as CASSSATGAETQYF. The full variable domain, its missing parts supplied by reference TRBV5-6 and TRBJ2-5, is DAGVTQSPTHLIKTRGQQVTLRCSPKSGHDTVSWYQQALGQGPQFIFQYYEEEERQRGNFPDRFSGHQFPNYSSELNVNALLLGDSALYLCASSSATGAETQYFGPGTRLLVL.